These 16 T cell receptor beta chains share one sample of origin, sequenced in a study of shared clonotypes between healthy human individuals (TCRdb year 2020). For the CD8 naive samples, CD45RO-negative cells were positively selected for CCR7, yielding a CD45RA+CCR7+ population from which TemRA cells were excluded. Library generation was performed with the immunoSEQ multiplex PCR assay. TCRdb limited this immuneACCESS table to in-frame rearrangements with V and J called. A share of clones is missing; checked studies link under half to unresolved V genes, and the rest is unexplained. For this sample the table gives roughly 2,000,000 clones, of which about 93% were detected only once. Approximately 1.7% of the sample is held by the ten biggest clonotypes. The sequenced sample was naive CD8+ T cells from PBMCs. This specimen's cell subset or site label, interpreted: CD45RA+CCR7+. The receptor source for this set is a man in his late teens or twenties in good health. Some clones in this sample may be carry-over from other donors' samples.

The J gene is TRBJ2-7, the V gene TRBV27; weak D call: TRBD1 (5 bases). CDR3 length: 14 residues. Trimming took off 2 bases at V and 3 bases at J, with 11 bases between the two ends. Germline CDR1 and CDR2: MNHEY and SMNVEV (reference sequence). This CDR3 reads CASSLGATFYEQYF. The CDR3 DNA sequence: TGTGCCAGCAGTTTAGGGGCAACATTCTACGAGCAGTACTTC.

V usage is TRBV28 and J usage is TRBJ1-5, with 8 bases that match TRBD1. The CDR3 covers 17 residues. Germline assignment: CDR1 MDHEN and CDR2 SYDVKM. V gave up 10 bases and J gave up 0 bases; unmatched junction bases: 14. CDR3 nucleotides: TGTGCCACCAACACCGGGACAGGTCACTATAGCAATCAGCCCCAGCATTTT. Its protein product is CATNTGTGHYSNQPQHF.

The rearrangement uses TRBV29-1 and TRBJ1-2; 10 bases map to TRBD1. The CDR3 covers 13 residues. V lost 6 bases to trimming and J lost 3 bases; unmatched junction nucleotides: 4. CDR1 is SQVTM and CDR2 is ANQGSEA in the germline V gene. This CDR3 is CSVTGGNDYGYTF. For the CDR3, the DNA is TGCAGCGTGACAGGGGGCAATGACTATGGCTACACCTTC. Variable domain in full (rest from reference TRBV29-1 and TRBJ1-2): SAVISQKPSRDICQRGTSLTIQCQVDSQVTMMFWYRQQPGQSLTLIATANQGSEATYESGFVIDKFPISRPNLTFSTLTVSNMSPEDSSIYLCSVTGGNDYGYTFGSGTRLTVV.

This chain uses TRBV11-2 with TRBJ1-1, with D possibly matching TRBD1 (6 bases). The CDR3 has 14 residues. CDR1 SGHAT and CDR2 FQNNGV come from the germline V gene. V gave up 5 bases and J gave up 0 bases, with 10 bases separating them. The chain's CDR3 is CASSLWDMNTEAFF. CDR3 coding DNA: TGTGCCAGCAGCCTATGGGACATGAACACTGAAGCTTTCTTT.

This rearrangement joins TRBV30 to TRBJ2-7; TRBD2 aligns across 7 bases. This CDR3 spans 14 amino acids. Germline lookup yields CDR1 GTSNPN and CDR2 SVGIG (reference sequence). J gave up 3 bases and V 4 bases, and 9 bases lay outside the gene matches. CDR3 in DNA: TGTGCCTGGAATGGGGCGGGGGAGAACTACGAGCAGTACTTC. It translates to CAWNGAGENYEQYF.

The chain combines TRBV7-8 with TRBJ2-4, with unresolved D. Germline V lookup: CDR1 SGHVS, CDR2 FQNEAQ. CDR3 length: 14 residues. The germline V and J ends were trimmed by 4 bases and 3 bases, with 10 bases remaining between them. The chain's CDR3 is CASSSQDGKNIQYF. The CDR3 DNA is TGTGCCAGCAGCTCGCAAGACGGCAAAAACATTCAGTACTTC.

About this clone: This sample includes further DNA sequences coding for the same CDR3. The rearrangement uses TRBV7-8 and TRBJ2-2; no reliable D call. This CDR3 contains 15 residues. Trimming shortened V by 0 bases and J by 2 bases, and 7 bases separated the two germline ends. Germline V gives CDR1 SGHVS, CDR2 FQNEAQ. CDR3 nucleotide sequence: TGTGCCAGCAGCTTAGCTTGGGTCAACACCGGGGAGCTGTTTTTT. Translation: CASSLAWVNTGELFF.

This chain links TRBV9 with TRBJ2-3; 11 positions match TRBD2. From germline, CDR1 is SGDLS and CDR2 YYNGEE. The CDR3 consists of 17 residues. Trimming at V came to 1 base and at J to 6 bases, leaving 10 bases not matched to a gene. In nucleotides, the CDR3 is TGTGCCAGCAGCGTACACGCACTAGCGGGAGTTGAGGATACGCAGTATTTT. This sequence encodes CASSVHALAGVEDTQYF.

This clone has just one count. The V and J genes are TRBV5-4 and TRBJ2-3, with D perhaps matching TRBD1 (5 bases). The CDR3 is made up of 15 amino acids. V shed 0 bases and J shed 2 bases, with 10 bases lying between them. Germline values: CDR1 SGHNT, CDR2 YYREEE (reference sequence). DNA for the CDR3: TGTGCCAGCAGCTTGGGCCCGACAGTCACAGATACGCAGTATTTT. Its translation: CASSLGPTVTDTQYF.

The chain is built from TRBV4-2 and TRBJ2-2; TRBD2 aligns across 16 bases. J lost 9 bases, V lost 2 bases, and 12 bases had no gene match. The CDR3 sequence is 19 residues long. The germline V gene encodes CDR1 LGHNA and CDR2 YNFKEQ. The CDR3, as DNA: TGTGCCAGCAGCCAACTTAACTCCGGGACTAGCGGGAGGGGCTGGGAGCTGTTTTTT. It translates to CASSQLNSGTSGRGWELFF.

The rearrangement links TRBV7-2 to TRBJ2-7; 7 bases line up with TRBD1. The V and J ends lost 1 base and 3 bases, in that order; junction bases with no gene match: 6. Germline CDR1 SGHTA, CDR2 FQGNSA. The CDR3 covers 15 residues. The CDR3 DNA sequence: TGTGCCAGCAGCTTAGGACAGGGCCCCCACTACGAGCAGTACTTC. It translates to CASSLGQGPHYEQYF.

The V call is TRBV2, the J call TRBJ1-1; D uncertain. The V end was cut by 11 bases, the J end by 1 base, with 8 bases between. Germline-derived CDR1 and CDR2 are SNHLY and FYNNEI. CDR3 length: 11 residues. The CDR3: CALGTNTEAFF. The CDR3 DNA is TGTGCCCTAGGTACGAACACTGAAGCTTTCTTT.

The V call is TRBV9, the J call TRBJ1-3, with TRBD1 identical over 8 bases. Germline V gives CDR1 SGDLS, CDR2 YYNGEE. V gave up 0 bases and J gave up 8 bases; unmatched junction bases: 7. This CDR3 is built from 15 residues. The CDR3 is CASSVGAGGIDTIYF. In DNA, the CDR3 is TGTGCCAGCAGCGTAGGAGCAGGGGGCATCGACACCATATATTTT.

This chain connects TRBV29-1 to TRBJ1-1; D call uncertain. This CDR3 contains 12 residues. Germline CDR1 reads SQVTM; CDR2 reads ANQGSEA. Between the trimmed V and J ends, which lost 3 bases and 2 bases, there was a span of 7 bases. CDR3 region: CSVESANTEAFF. The DNA of the CDR3 is TGCAGCGTTGAGTCTGCCAACACTGAAGCTTTCTTT.

This chain joins TRBV7-9 and TRBJ2-7; 7 bases are a match to TRBD1. After removal of 5 bases from V and 6 bases from J, the junction contained 4 bases not matched to a gene. The CDR3 sequence is 12 residues long. Germline values: CDR1 SEHNR, CDR2 FQNEAQ (reference sequence). Here the CDR3 reads CASSTTGFEQYF. The CDR3, as DNA: TGTGCCAGCAGCACGACAGGGTTCGAGCAGTACTTC. The full variable domain, in which reference TRBV7-9 and TRBJ2-7 provide the parts outside the CDR3, is DTGVSQNPRHKITKRGQNVTFRCDPISEHNRLYWYRQTLGQGPEFLTYFQNEAQLEKSRLLSDRFSAERPKGSFSTLEIQRTEQGDSAMYLCASSTTGFEQYFGPGTRLTVT.

The DNA of the CDR3 is TGTGCCAGCAGCCAAGAAGGGGGGACTAGCGGGAGGAAACCCTCTGGGGCCAACGTCCTGACTTTC. Its translation is CASSQEGGTSGRKPSGANVLTF. The genes are TRBV14 and TRBJ2-6; TRBD2 aligns across 15 bases. Germline values: CDR1 SGHDN, CDR2 FVKESK. The V gene end was trimmed by 0 bases and the J gene end by 0 bases; junction bases not matched to a gene: 9. This CDR3 is built from 22 residues.